There are a few counts of the clone carrying this TCR beta chain. Individuals drawn from approximately 26 US areas were about 18 to 100 years old. Categorization into cohorts depended on clinical history that participants reported. The data stem from a study of blood T cell repertoires in COVID-19. Assay used: immunoSEQ multiplex PCR; TCRdb lists only in-frame clones, some missing. The table has about 220,000 clones, about 79% seen once; the top ten hold 3% to 4%. Material: PBMCs or T cells enriched from blood (not recorded which). This clonotype was sampled from a woman aged 60-75 years who had recovered from COVID-19.

In DNA, the CDR3 is TGTGCCAGCAGCGTTACAGGGTTAGCCAACTATGGCTACACCTTC. It specifies CASSVTGLANYGYTF. This chain connects TRBV9 to TRBJ1-2, with D possibly TRBD1 on 6 matching bases. V lost 2 bases, J lost 2 bases, and 13 bases lay in between. The CDR3 contains 15 residues. In germline, CDR1 is SGDLS, CDR2 YYNGEE.